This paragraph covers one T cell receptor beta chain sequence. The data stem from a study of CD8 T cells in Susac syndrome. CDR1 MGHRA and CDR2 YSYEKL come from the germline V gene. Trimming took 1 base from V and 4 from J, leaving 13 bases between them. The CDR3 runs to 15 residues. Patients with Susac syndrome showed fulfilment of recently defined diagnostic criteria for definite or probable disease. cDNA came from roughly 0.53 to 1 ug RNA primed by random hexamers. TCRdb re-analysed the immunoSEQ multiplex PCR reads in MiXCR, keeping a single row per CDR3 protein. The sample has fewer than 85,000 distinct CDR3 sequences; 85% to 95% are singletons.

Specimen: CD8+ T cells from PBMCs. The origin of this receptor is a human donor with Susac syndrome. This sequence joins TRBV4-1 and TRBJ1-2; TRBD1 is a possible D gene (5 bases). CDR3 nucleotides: TGCGCCAGCAGCCAAGTCGAGGGGTCGGTCTATGGCTACACCTTC. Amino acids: CASSQVEGSVYGYTF.